Each of the 7 T cell receptor beta chains below was sequenced from the same sample in a study of tumor-infiltrating lymphocytes in primary liver carcinoma. Unsorted whole blood supplied the RNA, and germline DNA was extracted too. A constant-region primer primed TCR beta cDNA synthesis from about 0.45 ug of total RNA. Modified slightly, ARM-PCR produced TCR beta libraries over three nested multiplex PCR rounds. Amplification in the first two PCR rounds was performed using TRBV1-TRBV30 forward primers and a C-beta reverse primer for around 11 cycles each. TCRdb re-called the multiplex PCR reads through MiXCR, storing one row per CDR3 protein. In the table there are about 300,000 distinct CDR3 sequences, approximately 60% of which are singletons. The material sequenced was peripheral blood. These receptors originate from a man aged 40-50 years with primary liver carcinoma and hepatitis B virus infection.

For this clonotype: The junction and the germline gene differ at one end; a read error may be behind it. This chain connects TRBV29-1 to TRBJ2-7; TRBD2 might be the D (5 bases). This CDR3 has 14 residues. Germline CDR1 reads SQVTM; CDR2 reads ANQGSEA. CDR3 coding DNA: TGCAGCCCTACCGGCCAGGCGGGCTCCTATGAGCAGTACTTC. Translation: CSPTGQAGSYEQYF.

Remarks on this clonotype: Since the CDR3 does not end with the conserved phenylalanine or tryptophan, this likely comes from a read error. CDR3 nucleotide sequence: TGTGCCACCAGTGGAGGGTCTAGCACAGATACGCAGTATCTT. This sequence encodes CATSGGSSTDTQYL. The V and J genes are TRBV24-1 and TRBJ2-3, with D possibly matching TRBD2 (5 bases). The CDR3 consists of 14 residues. V dropped 5 bases and J dropped 0 bases, with 8 bases sitting between them. CDR1 is KGHDR, CDR2 SFDVKD, per germline.

The genes are TRBV6-2 or TRBV6-3 and TRBJ2-2; 7 nucleotides line up with TRBD1. There are 16 residues in the CDR3. After removal of 6 bases from V and 5 bases from J, the junction contained 12 bases not matched to a gene. Germline V gene lookup returns CDR1 MNHEY and CDR2 SVGEGT. This CDR3 reads CASSHHLSRGTGELFF. CDR3 in DNA: TGTGCCAGCAGCCATCACCTTAGCAGGGGGACCGGGGAGCTGTTTTTT.

With respect to this clonotype: One end of the junction varies from germline; a read error may be responsible. This sequence joins TRBV11-3 and TRBJ2-2; D possibly corresponds to TRBD1 (5 bases). Germline-derived CDR1 and CDR2 are SGHNT and YENEEA. This CDR3 spans 14 amino acids. The CDR3 nucleotides are TGCGACAGCAGCCCGTCTGGGGCCACCGGGGAGCTGTTTTTT. Protein product: CDSSPSGATGELFF.

In regard to this clonotype: This may stem from a read error, because a much larger clone lies one nucleotide away. As the CDR3 is not closed by the conserved phenylalanine or tryptophan, this likely results from a read error. The chain recombines TRBV10-2 with TRBJ1-5; D is undetermined. The CDR3 contains 14 residues. Trimming shortened V by 4 bases and J by 0 bases, and 7 bases separated the two germline ends. CDR1 is WSHSY and CDR2 is SAAADI in the germline V gene. CDR3 region: CASSGRDSNQPQHL. The CDR3 nucleotides are TGCGCCAGCAGTGGCAGAGATAGCAATCAGCCCCAGCATCTT.

This chain uses TRBV28 with TRBJ1-2; D is uncertain. CDR3 size: 12 residues. Trimming took off 6 bases at V and 4 bases at J, with 9 bases between the two ends. Germline CDR1 and CDR2: MDHEN and SYDVKM. The CDR3 is CASSIVGYGYTF. Written as DNA, the CDR3 is TGTGCCAGCAGCATAGTGGGCTATGGCTACACCTTC.

In the case of this clonotype: The junction does not match germline at one end; this may be a read error. The genes are TRBV4-2 and TRBJ2-3; 8 bases are shared with TRBD2. The CDR3 covers 16 residues. CDR1 LGHNA and CDR2 YNFKEQ come from the germline V gene. The CDR3 sequence is CASNQDLGTRGGTQYF. The CDR3, as DNA: TGTGCCAGCAACCAAGATCTGGGGACTAGGGGCGGTACGCAGTATTTT.